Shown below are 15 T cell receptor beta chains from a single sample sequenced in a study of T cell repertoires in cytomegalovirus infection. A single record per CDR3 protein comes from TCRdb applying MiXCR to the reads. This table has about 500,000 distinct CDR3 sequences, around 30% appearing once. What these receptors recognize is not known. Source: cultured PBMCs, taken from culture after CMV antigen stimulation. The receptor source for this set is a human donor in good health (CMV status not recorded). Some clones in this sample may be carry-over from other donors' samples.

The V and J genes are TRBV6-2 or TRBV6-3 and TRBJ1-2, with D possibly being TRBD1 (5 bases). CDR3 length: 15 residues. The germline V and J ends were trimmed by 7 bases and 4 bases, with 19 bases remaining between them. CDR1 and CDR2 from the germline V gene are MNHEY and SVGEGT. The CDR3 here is CASTSDPGMIYGYTF. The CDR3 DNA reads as TGTGCCAGCACTTCGGATCCAGGGATGATCTATGGCTACACCTTC.

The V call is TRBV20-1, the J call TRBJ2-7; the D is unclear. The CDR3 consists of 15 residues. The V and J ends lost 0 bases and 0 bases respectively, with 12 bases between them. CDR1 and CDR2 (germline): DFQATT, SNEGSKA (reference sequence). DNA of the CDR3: TGCAGTGCTAGAGATCCCAGTTTTAGCTCCTACGAGCAGTACTTC. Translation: CSARDPSFSSYEQYF.

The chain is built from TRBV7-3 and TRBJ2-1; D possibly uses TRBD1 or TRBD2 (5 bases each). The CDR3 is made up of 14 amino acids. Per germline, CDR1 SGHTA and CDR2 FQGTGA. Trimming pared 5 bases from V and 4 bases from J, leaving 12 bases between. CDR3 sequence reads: CASSRGGDYNEQFF. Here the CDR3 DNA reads TGTGCCAGCAGCCGGGGCGGAGATTACAATGAGCAGTTCTTC.

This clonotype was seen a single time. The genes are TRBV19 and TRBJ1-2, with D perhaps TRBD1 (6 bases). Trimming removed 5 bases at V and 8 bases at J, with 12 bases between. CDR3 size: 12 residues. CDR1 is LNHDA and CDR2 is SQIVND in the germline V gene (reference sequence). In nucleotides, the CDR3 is TGTGCCAGTAGTGCACCTACAGGGGGCTACACCTTC. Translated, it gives CASSAPTGGYTF.

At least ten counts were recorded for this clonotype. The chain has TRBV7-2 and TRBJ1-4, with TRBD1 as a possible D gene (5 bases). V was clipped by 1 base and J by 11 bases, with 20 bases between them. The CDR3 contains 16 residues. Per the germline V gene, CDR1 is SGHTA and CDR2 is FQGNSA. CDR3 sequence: CASSLEGPGPGAKLFF. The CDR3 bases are TGTGCCAGCAGCTTAGAGGGGCCAGGACCCGGCGCGAAACTGTTTTTT.

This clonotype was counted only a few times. CDR3 in amino acids: CASSQKLAGGSEQYF. The CDR3 DNA is TGTGCCAGCAGTCAGAAACTAGCGGGAGGTTCCGAGCAGTACTTC. The chain uses TRBV6-2 or TRBV6-3 and TRBJ2-7; 12 nucleotides match TRBD2. CDR1 is MNHEY, CDR2 SVGEGT, per germline. The length of the CDR3 is 15 residues. Germline trimming cut 5 bases from V and 6 bases from J; bases unmatched to any gene: 8.

The CDR3 DNA sequence: TGTGCCAGCGGTTTCAAAGTGAACACTGAAGCTTTCTTT. Translating it yields CASGFKVNTEAFF. The V call is TRBV9, the J call TRBJ1-1; D is ambiguous. V was trimmed by 7 bases and J by 0 bases, leaving 10 bases between them. CDR1 is SGDLS and CDR2 is YYNGEE in the germline V gene. This CDR3 has 13 amino acids. Full variable domain (remainder filled in from reference TRBV9 and TRBJ1-1): DSGVTQTPKHLITATGQRVTLRCSPRSGDLSVYWYQQSLDQGLQFLIQYYNGEERAKGNILERFSAQQFPDLHSELNLSSLELGDSALYFCASGFKVNTEAFFGQGTRLTVV.

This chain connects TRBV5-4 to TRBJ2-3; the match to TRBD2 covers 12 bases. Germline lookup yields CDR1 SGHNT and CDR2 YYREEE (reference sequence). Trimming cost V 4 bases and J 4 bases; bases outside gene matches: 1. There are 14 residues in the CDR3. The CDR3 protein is CASSTSGRPDTQYF. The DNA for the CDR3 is TGTGCCAGCAGCACTAGCGGGAGGCCAGATACGCAGTATTTT.

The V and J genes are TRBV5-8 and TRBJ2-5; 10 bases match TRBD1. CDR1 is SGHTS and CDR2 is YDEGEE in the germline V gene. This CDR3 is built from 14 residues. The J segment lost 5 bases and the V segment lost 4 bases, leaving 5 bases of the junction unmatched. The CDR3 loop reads CASSGGTGAETQYF. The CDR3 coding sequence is TGTGCCAGCAGCGGAGGGACAGGGGCGGAGACCCAGTACTTC.

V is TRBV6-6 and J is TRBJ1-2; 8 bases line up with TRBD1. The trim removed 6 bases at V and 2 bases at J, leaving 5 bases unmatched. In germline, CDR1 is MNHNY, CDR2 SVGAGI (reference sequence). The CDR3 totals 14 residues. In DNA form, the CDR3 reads TGTGCCAGCAGCCGGACAGGGTTAAACTATGGCTACACCTTC. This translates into CASSRTGLNYGYTF.

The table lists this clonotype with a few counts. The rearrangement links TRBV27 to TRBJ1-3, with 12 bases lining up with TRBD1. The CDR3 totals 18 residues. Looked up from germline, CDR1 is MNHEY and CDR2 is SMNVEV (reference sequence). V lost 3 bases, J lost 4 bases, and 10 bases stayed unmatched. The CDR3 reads CASSLGGQGAENGNTIYF. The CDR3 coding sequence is TGTGCCAGCAGTTTGGGGGGACAGGGGGCAGAGAACGGAAACACCATATATTTT.

CDR3 sequence: CASSQDVPAREQYF. CDR3 coding DNA: TGCGCCAGCAGCCAAGATGTCCCAGCCAGGGAGCAGTACTTC. The J gene is TRBJ2-7, the V gene TRBV4-3; D not certain. This CDR3 has 14 residues. The germline V gene has CDR1 LGHNA and CDR2 YSLEER. Trimming cost V 0 bases and J 7 bases, with 13 bases left between them.

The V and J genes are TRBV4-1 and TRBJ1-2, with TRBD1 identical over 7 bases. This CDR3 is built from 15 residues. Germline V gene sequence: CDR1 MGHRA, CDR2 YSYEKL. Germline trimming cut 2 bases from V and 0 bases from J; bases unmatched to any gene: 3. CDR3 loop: CASSQRTGSNYGYTF. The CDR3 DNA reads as TGCGCCAGCAGCCAACGGACAGGTTCTAACTATGGCTACACCTTC.

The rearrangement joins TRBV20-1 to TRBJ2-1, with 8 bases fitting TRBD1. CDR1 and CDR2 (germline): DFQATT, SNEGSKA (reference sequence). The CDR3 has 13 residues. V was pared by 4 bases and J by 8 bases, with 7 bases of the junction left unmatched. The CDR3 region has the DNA TGCAGTGCTATTTCAGGGGGCCGCGATGAGCAGTTCTTC. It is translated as CSAISGGRDEQFF.

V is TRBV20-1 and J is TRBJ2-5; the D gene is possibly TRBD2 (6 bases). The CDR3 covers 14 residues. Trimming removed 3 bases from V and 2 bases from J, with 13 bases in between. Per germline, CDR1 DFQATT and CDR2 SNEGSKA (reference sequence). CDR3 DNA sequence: TGCAGTGCTAGCAAGATCGGGGGACAAGAGACCCAGTACTTC. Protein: CSASKIGGQETQYF.